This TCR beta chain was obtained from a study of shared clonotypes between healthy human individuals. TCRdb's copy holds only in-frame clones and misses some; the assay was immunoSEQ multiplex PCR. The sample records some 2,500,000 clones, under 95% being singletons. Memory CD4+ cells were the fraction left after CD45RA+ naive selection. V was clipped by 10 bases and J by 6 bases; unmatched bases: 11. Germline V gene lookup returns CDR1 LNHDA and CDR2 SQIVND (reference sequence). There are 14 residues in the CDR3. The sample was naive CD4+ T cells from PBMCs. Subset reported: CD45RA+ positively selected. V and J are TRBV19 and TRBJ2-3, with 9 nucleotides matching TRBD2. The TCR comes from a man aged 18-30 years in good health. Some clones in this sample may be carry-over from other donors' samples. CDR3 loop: CATRTSAAGDTQYF. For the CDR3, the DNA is TGTGCCACTAGGACTAGCGCCGCAGGGGATACGCAGTATTTT.